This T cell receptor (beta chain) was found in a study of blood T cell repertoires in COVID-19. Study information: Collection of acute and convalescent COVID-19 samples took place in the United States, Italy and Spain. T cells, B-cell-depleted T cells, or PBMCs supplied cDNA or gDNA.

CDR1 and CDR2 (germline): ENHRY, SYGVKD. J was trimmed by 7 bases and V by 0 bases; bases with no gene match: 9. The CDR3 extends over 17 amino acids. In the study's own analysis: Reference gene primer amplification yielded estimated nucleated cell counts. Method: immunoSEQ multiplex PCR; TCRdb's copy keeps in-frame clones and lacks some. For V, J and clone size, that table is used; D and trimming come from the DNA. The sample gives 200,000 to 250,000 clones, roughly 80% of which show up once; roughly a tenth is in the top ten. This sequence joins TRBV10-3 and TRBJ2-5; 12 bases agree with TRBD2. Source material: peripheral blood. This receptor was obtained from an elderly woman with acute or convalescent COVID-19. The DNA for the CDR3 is TGTGCCATCAGTGAGTCCCGACTAGCGGGGGCCACGGGGACCCAGTACTTC. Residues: CAISESRLAGATGTQYF.